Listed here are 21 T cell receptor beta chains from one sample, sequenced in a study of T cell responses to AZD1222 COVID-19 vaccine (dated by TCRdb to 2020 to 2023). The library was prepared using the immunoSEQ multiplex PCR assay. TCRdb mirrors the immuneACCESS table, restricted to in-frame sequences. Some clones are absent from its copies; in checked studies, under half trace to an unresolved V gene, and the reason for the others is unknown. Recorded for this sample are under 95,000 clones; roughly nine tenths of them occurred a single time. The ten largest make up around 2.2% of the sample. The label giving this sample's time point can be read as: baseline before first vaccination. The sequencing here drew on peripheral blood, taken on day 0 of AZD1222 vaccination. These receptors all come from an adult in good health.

CDR3 DNA: TGTGCCAGCAAGAAGGTAAAGACAGGGTATGGCTACACCTTC. Its protein product is CASKKVKTGYGYTF. V and J are TRBV2 and TRBJ1-2; 7 bases agree with TRBD1. There are 14 residues in the CDR3. The ends lost 7 bases at V and 5 bases at J; junction bases unmatched: 10. Germline assignment: CDR1 SNHLY and CDR2 FYNNEI.

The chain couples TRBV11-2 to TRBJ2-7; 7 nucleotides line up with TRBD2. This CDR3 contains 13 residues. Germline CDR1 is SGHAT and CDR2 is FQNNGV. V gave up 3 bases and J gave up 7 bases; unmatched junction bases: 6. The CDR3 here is CASSLLWGGEQYF. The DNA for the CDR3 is TGTGCCAGCAGCTTGCTTTGGGGAGGGGAGCAGTACTTC.

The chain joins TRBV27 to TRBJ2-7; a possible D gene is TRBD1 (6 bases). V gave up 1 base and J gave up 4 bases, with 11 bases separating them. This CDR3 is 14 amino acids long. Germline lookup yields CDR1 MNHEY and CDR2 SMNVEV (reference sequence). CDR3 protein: CASSLYQGFYEQYF. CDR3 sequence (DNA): TGTGCCAGCAGTTTATATCAGGGGTTTTACGAGCAGTACTTC.

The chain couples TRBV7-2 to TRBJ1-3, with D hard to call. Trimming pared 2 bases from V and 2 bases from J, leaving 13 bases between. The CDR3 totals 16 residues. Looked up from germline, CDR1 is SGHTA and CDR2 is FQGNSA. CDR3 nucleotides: TGTGCCAGCAGCTTACTTCGGGAGGCTGCTGGAAACACCATATATTTT. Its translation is CASSLLREAAGNTIYF.

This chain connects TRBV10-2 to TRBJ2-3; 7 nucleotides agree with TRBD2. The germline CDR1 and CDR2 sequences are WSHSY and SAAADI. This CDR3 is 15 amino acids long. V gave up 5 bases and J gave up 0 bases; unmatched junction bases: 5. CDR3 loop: CASSWTSTSTDTQYF. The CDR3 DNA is TGCGCCAGCAGTTGGACTAGTACCAGCACAGATACGCAGTATTTT.

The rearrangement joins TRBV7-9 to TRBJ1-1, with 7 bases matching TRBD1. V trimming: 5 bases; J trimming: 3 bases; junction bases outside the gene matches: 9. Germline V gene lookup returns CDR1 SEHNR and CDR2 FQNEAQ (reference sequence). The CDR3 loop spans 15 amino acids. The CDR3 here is CASSTRQGGYTEAFF. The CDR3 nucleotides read TGTGCCAGCAGCACCAGACAGGGAGGTTACACTGAAGCTTTCTTT.

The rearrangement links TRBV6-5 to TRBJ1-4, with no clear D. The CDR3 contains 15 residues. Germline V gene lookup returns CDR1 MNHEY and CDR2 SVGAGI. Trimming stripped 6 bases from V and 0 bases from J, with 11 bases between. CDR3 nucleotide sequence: TGTGCCAGCAGGCCCACGCTGGCAACTAATGAAAAACTGTTTTTT. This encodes CASRPTLATNEKLFF.

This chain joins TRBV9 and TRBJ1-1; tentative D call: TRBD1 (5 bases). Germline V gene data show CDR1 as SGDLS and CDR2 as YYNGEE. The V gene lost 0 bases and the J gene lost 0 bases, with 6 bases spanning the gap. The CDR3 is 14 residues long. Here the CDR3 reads CASSVEQVNTEAFF. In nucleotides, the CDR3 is TGTGCCAGCAGCGTAGAACAGGTGAACACTGAAGCTTTCTTT. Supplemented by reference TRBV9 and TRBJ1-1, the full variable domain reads DSGVTQTPKHLITATGQRVTLRCSPRSGDLSVYWYQQSLDQGLQFLIQYYNGEERAKGNILERFSAQQFPDLHSELNLSSLELGDSALYFCASSVEQVNTEAFFGQGTRLTVV.

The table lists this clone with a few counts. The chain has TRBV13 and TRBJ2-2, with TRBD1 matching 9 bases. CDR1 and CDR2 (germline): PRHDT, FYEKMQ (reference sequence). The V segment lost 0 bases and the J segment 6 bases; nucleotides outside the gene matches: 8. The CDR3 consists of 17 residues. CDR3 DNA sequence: TGTGCCAGCAGCTTAGGCCCGGGACAGGGTTTCGCCGGGGAGCTGTTTTTT. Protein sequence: CASSLGPGQGFAGELFF.

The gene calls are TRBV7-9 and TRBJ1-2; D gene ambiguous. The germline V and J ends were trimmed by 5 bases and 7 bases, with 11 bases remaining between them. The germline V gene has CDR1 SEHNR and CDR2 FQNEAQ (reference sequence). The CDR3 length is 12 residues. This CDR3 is CASSPLVAGYTF. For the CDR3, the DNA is TGTGCCAGCAGCCCCTTAGTTGCTGGCTACACCTTC.

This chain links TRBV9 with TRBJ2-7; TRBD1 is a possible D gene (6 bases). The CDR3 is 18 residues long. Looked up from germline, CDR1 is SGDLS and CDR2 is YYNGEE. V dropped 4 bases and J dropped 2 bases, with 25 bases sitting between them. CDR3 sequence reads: CASSPTARRGGLPYEQYF. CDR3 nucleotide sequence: TGTGCCAGCAGCCCGACCGCACGTCGTGGGGGCCTCCCCTACGAGCAGTACTTC.

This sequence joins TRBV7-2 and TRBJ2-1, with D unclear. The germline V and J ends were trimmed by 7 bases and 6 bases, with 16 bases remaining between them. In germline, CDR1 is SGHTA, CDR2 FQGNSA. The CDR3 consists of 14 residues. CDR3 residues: CASNLGWGSNEQFF. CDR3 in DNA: TGTGCCAGCAACCTTGGCTGGGGTAGCAATGAGCAGTTCTTC.

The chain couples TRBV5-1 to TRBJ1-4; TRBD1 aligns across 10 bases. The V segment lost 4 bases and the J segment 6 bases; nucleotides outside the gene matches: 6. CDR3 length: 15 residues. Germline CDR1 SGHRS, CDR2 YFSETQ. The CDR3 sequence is CASSEGGQGYEKLFF. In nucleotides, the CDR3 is TGCGCCAGCAGCGAAGGGGGACAGGGGTATGAAAAACTGTTTTTT. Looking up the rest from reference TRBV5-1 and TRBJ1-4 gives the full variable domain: KAGVTQTPRYLIKTRGQQVTLSCSPISGHRSVSWYQQTPGQGLQFLFEYFSETQRNKGNFPGRFSGRQFSNSRSEMNVSTLELGDSALYLCASSEGGQGYEKLFFGSGTQLSVL.

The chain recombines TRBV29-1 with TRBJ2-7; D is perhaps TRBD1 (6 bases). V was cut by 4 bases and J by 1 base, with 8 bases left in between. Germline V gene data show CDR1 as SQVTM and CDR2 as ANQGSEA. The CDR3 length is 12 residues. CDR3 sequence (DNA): TGCAGCGTTGGGGGACATTCCTACGAGCAGTACTTC. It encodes CSVGGHSYEQYF.

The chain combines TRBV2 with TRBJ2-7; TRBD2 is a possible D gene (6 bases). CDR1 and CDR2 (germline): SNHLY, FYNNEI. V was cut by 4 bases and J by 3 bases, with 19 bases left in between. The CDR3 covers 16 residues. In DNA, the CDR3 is TGTGCCAGCAGTGGTACCGGGACTTCGAGGGGCTACGAGCAGTACTTC. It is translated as CASSGTGTSRGYEQYF.

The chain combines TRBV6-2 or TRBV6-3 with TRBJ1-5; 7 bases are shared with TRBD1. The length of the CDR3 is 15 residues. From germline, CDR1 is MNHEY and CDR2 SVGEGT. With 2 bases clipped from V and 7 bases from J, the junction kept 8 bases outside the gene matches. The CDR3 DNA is TGTGCCAGCAGTTACCCGACAGGGTGGTCCCAGCCCCAGCATTTT. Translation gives CASSYPTGWSQPQHF.

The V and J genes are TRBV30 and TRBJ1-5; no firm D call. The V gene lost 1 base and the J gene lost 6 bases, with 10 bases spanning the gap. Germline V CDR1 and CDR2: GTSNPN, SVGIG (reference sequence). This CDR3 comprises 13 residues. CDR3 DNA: TGTGCCTGGAGTGACCCCGGTAGTCAGCCCCAGCATTTT. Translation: CAWSDPGSQPQHF. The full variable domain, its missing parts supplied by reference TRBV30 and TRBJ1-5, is SQTIHQWPATLVQPVGSPLSLECTVEGTSNPNLYWYRQAAGRGLQLLFYSVGIGQISSEVPQNLSASRPQDRQFILSSKKLLLSDSGFYLCAWSDPGSQPQHFGDGTRLSIL.

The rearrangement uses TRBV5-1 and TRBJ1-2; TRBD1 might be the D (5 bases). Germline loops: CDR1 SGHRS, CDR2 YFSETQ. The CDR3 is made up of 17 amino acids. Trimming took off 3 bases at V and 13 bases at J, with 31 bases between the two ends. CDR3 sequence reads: CASSSYPLTETSASFTF. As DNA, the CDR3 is TGCGCCAGCAGCTCCTACCCCCTGACAGAAACCAGCGCGTCGTTCACCTTC.

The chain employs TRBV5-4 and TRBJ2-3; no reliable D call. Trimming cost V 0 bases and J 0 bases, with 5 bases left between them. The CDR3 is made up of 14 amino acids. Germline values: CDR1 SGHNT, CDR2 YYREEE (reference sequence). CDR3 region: CASSLGLSTDTQYF. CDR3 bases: TGTGCCAGCAGCTTGGGGCTTAGCACAGATACGCAGTATTTT.

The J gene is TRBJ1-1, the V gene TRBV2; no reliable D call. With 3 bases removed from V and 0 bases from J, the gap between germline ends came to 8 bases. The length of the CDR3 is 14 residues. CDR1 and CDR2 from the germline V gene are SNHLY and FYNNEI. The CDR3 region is CASSDRPMNTEAFF. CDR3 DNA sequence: TGTGCCAGCAGTGATAGGCCCATGAACACTGAAGCTTTCTTT.

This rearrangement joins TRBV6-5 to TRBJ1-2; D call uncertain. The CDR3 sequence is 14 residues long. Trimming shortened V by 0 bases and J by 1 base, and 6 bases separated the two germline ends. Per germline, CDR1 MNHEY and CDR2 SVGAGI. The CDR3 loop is CASSYSGINYGYTF. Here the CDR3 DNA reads TGTGCCAGCAGTTACTCAGGGATTAACTATGGCTACACCTTC.